These 10 T cell receptor beta chains share one sample of origin, sequenced in a study of cytomegalovirus exposure and HLA in healthy donors. Sequenced by immunoSEQ multiplex PCR; TCRdb stores in-frame clones only, minus some. The data hold over 250,000 clones, with about 86% observed a single time. The sample consisted of PBMCs. All receptors come from a woman younger than 30 in good health and CMV-seronegative.

V is TRBV19 and J is TRBJ1-5; 9 nucleotides line up with TRBD1. Germline assignment: CDR1 LNHDA and CDR2 SQIVND (reference sequence). The ends lost 5 bases at V and 2 bases at J; junction bases unmatched: 4. This CDR3 spans 15 amino acids. The CDR3 sequence is CASSGQGFGNQPQHF. CDR3 coding DNA: TGTGCCAGTAGTGGACAGGGGTTTGGCAATCAGCCCCAGCATTTT. The whole variable domain, filled in from reference TRBV19 and TRBJ1-5, reads DGGITQSPKYLFRKEGQNVTLSCEQNLNHDAMYWYRQDPGQGLRLIYYSQIVNDFQKGDIAEGYSVSREKKESFPLTVTSAQKNPTAFYLCASSGQGFGNQPQHFGDGTRLSIL.

The chain recombines TRBV10-3 with TRBJ1-1; TRBD1 agrees at 10 bases. This CDR3 has 13 amino acids. Germline V gene sequence: CDR1 ENHRY, CDR2 SYGVKD. With 10 bases clipped from V and 4 bases from J, the junction kept 6 bases outside the gene matches. The CDR3 region has the DNA TGTGCCACCGGAAGGGACAGGGGCACTGAAGCTTTCTTT. It translates to CATGRDRGTEAFF.

This chain connects TRBV7-8 to TRBJ2-3; weak D call: TRBD1 (6 bases). The germline CDR1 and CDR2 sequences are SGHVS and FQNEAQ. CDR3 length equals 16 residues. The germline V and J ends were trimmed by 5 bases and 0 bases, with 15 bases remaining between them. This chain's CDR3 is CASSVRDKPSTDTQYF. CDR3 nucleotides: TGTGCCAGCAGCGTACGGGACAAACCTAGCACAGATACGCAGTATTTT.

The chain is built from TRBV7-2 and TRBJ2-7; 8 bases fit TRBD1. Germline V gene data show CDR1 as SGHTA and CDR2 as FQGNSA. J gave up 3 bases and V 4 bases, and 8 bases lay outside the gene matches. CDR3 size: 15 residues. The CDR3 loop is CASSYRTGLDYEQYF. The CDR3 bases are TGTGCCAGCAGCTACCGGACAGGGCTGGACTACGAGCAGTACTTC.

This rearrangement joins TRBV28 to TRBJ2-7; TRBD1 agrees at 10 bases. The length of the CDR3 is 15 residues. Trimming cost V 8 bases and J 3 bases; bases outside gene matches: 10. Germline CDR1 MDHEN, CDR2 SYDVKM. The CDR3 is CASDSGTGEGYEQYF. The CDR3 DNA follows: TGTGCCAGCGACTCCGGGACAGGGGAAGGCTACGAGCAGTACTTC.

The V gene is TRBV5-5, the J gene TRBJ2-7; TRBD1 matches at 7 bases. CDR3 length: 14 amino acids. Germline V gene data show CDR1 as SGHKS and CDR2 as YYEKEE (reference sequence). The J segment lost 5 bases and the V segment lost 2 bases, leaving 7 bases of the junction unmatched. The CDR3 region is CASSFNRGAHEQYF. Here the CDR3 DNA reads TGTGCCAGCAGCTTCAACAGGGGTGCCCACGAGCAGTACTTC.

The V and J genes are TRBV7-9 and TRBJ1-6, with 8 bases aligning to TRBD1. V was pared by 5 bases and J by 10 bases, with 7 bases of the junction left unmatched. There are 14 residues in the CDR3. The germline CDR1 and CDR2 sequences are SEHNR and FQNEAQ (reference sequence). CDR3 residues: CASSQDRVKSPLHF. The DNA of the CDR3 is TGTGCCAGCAGCCAGGACAGGGTAAAATCACCCCTCCACTTT.

The chain uses TRBV10-3 and TRBJ2-7, with D maybe TRBD1 (6 bases). The CDR3 covers 12 residues. Germline-derived CDR1 and CDR2 are ENHRY and SYGVKD. V lost 4 bases, J lost 5 bases, and 9 bases lay in between. CDR3 coding DNA: TGTGCCATCAGTGGGGGGCTAAACGAGCAGTACTTC. It translates to CAISGGLNEQYF.

The chain recombines TRBV5-1 with TRBJ2-3; TRBD2 is a possible D gene (6 bases). From germline, CDR1 is SGHRS and CDR2 YFSETQ. Trimming shortened V by 2 bases and J by 4 bases, and 14 bases separated the two germline ends. CDR3 length: 15 residues. The CDR3 nucleotides are TGCGCCAGCAGCTTCTCCGCGGGAAGGTCAGATACGCAGTATTTT. Its protein product is CASSFSAGRSDTQYF.

J is TRBJ2-2 and V is TRBV4-3; D might be TRBD1 (5 bases). CDR1 is LGHNA and CDR2 is YSLEER in the germline V gene. This CDR3 has 17 residues. With 0 bases removed from V and 4 bases from J, the gap between germline ends came to 15 bases. The CDR3 spells CASSQDRAGQGTGELFF. The DNA of the CDR3 is TGCGCCAGCAGCCAAGATCGGGCTGGGCAGGGCACCGGGGAGCTGTTTTTT.